The rows below give T cell receptor beta chains drawn from one sample of a study of blood T cells in healthy people across ages. Via MiXCR, TCRdb re-called the 5' RACE reads, giving one row per CDR3 protein. This sample has about 1.8 million distinct CDR3 sequences, with 49% found just once. Sequencing used blood. These receptors originate from a woman aged 40-49 years in good health. CDR3s include the opening cysteine and the closing phenylalanine or tryptophan.

v_call	j_call	cdr3_aa
TRBV5-4	TRBJ2-7	CASSVPSTYEQYF
TRBV7-2	TRBJ2-7	CASSSSRTGSEQYF
TRBV18	TRBJ2-7	CASSAPGLRDEQYF
TRBV27	NA	CASKEGAESHEQYF
TRBV20-1	TRBJ2-1	CSALQGGEDEQFF
TRBV5-1	TRBJ2-4	CASSLVQGENIQYF
TRBV6-2/TRBV6-3	TRBJ2-1	CASSPQKDSSYNEQFF
TRBV4-2	TRBJ2-4	CASSRYPDRDRNIQYF
TRBV12-3/TRBV12-4	TRBJ1-1	CASGDTGGTEAFF
TRBV20-1	TRBJ1-2	CSASAGRGYTF
TRBV25-1	TRBJ2-1	CASSDLSDARQFF
TRBV10-3	TRBJ2-5	CAISELTGTKETQYF
TRBV12-3/TRBV12-4	TRBJ1-4	CASSPGRGGPEKLFF
TRBV28	TRBJ1-2	CASAQARNDGYTF
TRBV7-9	NA	CASSPKGPETQYF
TRBV10-3	TRBJ1-4	CAISRQGGALNEKLFF
TRBV15	TRBJ2-2	CATSGQGDTGELFF
TRBV10-3	TRBJ2-7	CAPTGPPYEQYF
TRBV6-5	NA	CASRTISGGAIEQYF
TRBV11-2	TRBJ2-7	CASSLGYWTYEQYF
TRBV7-9	NA	CASSLASLDRRETQYF
TRBV7-2	TRBJ2-1	CASPGASGGSEQFF
TRBV5-1	TRBJ1-4	CASSHRDLGEKLFF
TRBV20-1	TRBJ1-2	CSSTLGPVYGYTF
TRBV29-1	TRBJ1-4	CSVKYGANEKLFF
TRBV20-1	TRBJ2-3	CSASMGGGSSDTQYF
TRBV7-2	TRBJ1-2	CASSGDQGSYGYTF
TRBV20-1	TRBJ2-5	CSARTARDFRSQYF
TRBV5-1	NA	CASSAKAGQETQYF
TRBV20-1	TRBJ2-3	CSATLAGGPTDTQYF
TRBV7-8	TRBJ2-4	CASSAGFAKNIQYF
TRBV7-2	NA	CASSRPGLAYEQYF
TRBV28	TRBJ2-7	CASLTIRDSSYEQYF
TRBV5-5	TRBJ2-1	CASSYGQGIWNEQFF
TRBV9	TRBJ2-5	CASSLRTSGAGETQYF
TRBV19	TRBJ1-2	CASTLGQPSNYGYTF
TRBV12-3/TRBV12-4	TRBJ2-4	CASSVGQGAKQYF
TRBV20-1	TRBJ1-1	CSAGGQVATEAFF
TRBV7-2	TRBJ2-3	CASSRSFRDTQYF
TRBV6-2/TRBV6-3	TRBJ2-7	CASSFGTDYEQYF
TRBV29-1	TRBJ1-2	CSDGQGDGYTF
TRBV6-2/TRBV6-3	TRBJ2-7	CASSYGASYEQYF
TRBV28	TRBJ2-7	CAITLGRSPSREQYF
TRBV15	TRBJ2-5	CATSSALTGKETQYF
TRBV6-2/TRBV6-3	TRBJ1-1	CASSYRRVMNTEAFF
TRBV28	TRBJ2-4	CASSHRTGGKNIQYF
TRBV4-3	TRBJ2-7	CASSQGVETNYEQYF
TRBV4-2	TRBJ2-2	CASSDGQGRYGELFF
TRBV20-1	TRBJ2-3	CSAERGGDTQYF
TRBV14	TRBJ2-5	CASSQDWTGDQYF
TRBV7-2	TRBJ1-5	CASSSRGGDQPQHF
TRBV25-1	TRBJ2-3	CASSPGPLSNTQYF
TRBV9	TRBJ2-5	CASSVGGGTEETQYF
TRBV28	TRBJ2-1	CASRSGTKSYNEQFF
TRBV25-1	TRBJ1-2	CASSGLGINYGYTF
TRBV11-2	TRBJ2-7	CASSRADRSSYEQYF
TRBV12-3/TRBV12-4	TRBJ2-6	CASSLALGGSGAGANVLTF
TRBV5-1	TRBJ2-3	CASSLDGPPIPTDTQYF